The TCR beta chain described here comes from a study of neurological immune-mediated disorders. Via MiXCR, TCRdb re-called the 5' RACE reads, giving one row per CDR3 protein. The repertoire includes more than 75,000 distinct CDR3 sequences, about a tenth of them detected once, and about 1.8% sits in the top ten. Source material was 2 million unsorted PBMCs, stored at -80 °C in RNAlater. Trimming pared 0 bases from V and 7 bases from J, leaving 9 bases between. The CDR3 spans 13 residues. Looked up from germline, CDR1 is LGHNA and CDR2 is YNFKEQ. In its sample, this clonotype was seen a few times. The chain is built from TRBV4-2 and TRBJ1-2; D gene ambiguous. The receptor comes from a man aged 35 to 55 in good health. Sequencing was done on a sample of PBMCs. This chain's CDR3 is CASSQDPERGYTF. CDR3 DNA sequence: TGTGCCAGCAGCCAAGATCCAGAGCGTGGCTACACCTTC.